Each of the 8 T cell receptor beta chains below was sequenced from the same sample in a study of T cells after yellow fever vaccination. TCRdb re-derived calls from the 5' RACE reads in MiXCR, one entry per CDR3 protein. The sample yields tens of thousands of distinct CDR3 sequences, over 7.5% seen once. Sequencing used CD8+ T cells sorted from PBMCs, obtained on the day of the yellow fever booster vaccination. These receptors came from a man between 25 and 39 years old who received the YFV17D yellow fever vaccine.

The V and J genes are TRBV7-8 and TRBJ1-1; D call uncertain. V was pared by 8 bases and J by 3 bases, with 10 bases between. Germline CDR1 SGHVS, CDR2 FQNEAQ. This CDR3 contains 12 residues. The CDR3 sequence is CASGPGHTEAFF. The CDR3 DNA is TGTGCCAGCGGCCCCGGGCACACTGAAGCTTTCTTT.

This clonotype appeared a few times. V usage is TRBV9 and J usage is TRBJ2-1; 16 positions match TRBD2. The CDR3 spans 15 residues. V shed 2 bases, J shed 8 bases, and the junction held 1 base outside the gene matches. In germline, CDR1 is SGDLS, CDR2 YYNGEE. CDR3: CASSVGLAGGYEQFF. CDR3 nucleotide sequence: TGTGCCAGCAGCGTGGGACTAGCGGGAGGGTATGAGCAGTTCTTC.

The chain has TRBV7-9 and TRBJ2-7; perhaps TRBD1 as D (5 bases). This CDR3 contains 12 residues. With 8 bases removed from V and 5 bases from J, the gap between germline ends came to 13 bases. Germline values: CDR1 SEHNR, CDR2 FQNEAQ (reference sequence). The CDR3 sequence is CASVQGRNEQYF. CDR3 nucleotide sequence: TGTGCCAGCGTCCAGGGAAGAAACGAGCAGTACTTC.

The chain carries TRBV5-6 and TRBJ2-1; D assignment may be TRBD1 or TRBD2 (5 bases each). This CDR3 spans 18 amino acids. The V and J ends lost 4 bases and 3 bases respectively, with 23 bases between them. CDR1 and CDR2 (germline): SGHDT, YYEEEE. In DNA, the CDR3 is TGTGCCAGCAGCCCAGACCCCCTCTCGGGACGGGGCTACAATGAGCAGTTCTTC. It is translated as CASSPDPLSGRGYNEQFF.

The V call is TRBV7-9, the J call TRBJ1-1; the D is unclear. Trimming pared 5 bases from V and 11 bases from J, leaving 18 bases between. Germline V gene data show CDR1 as SEHNR and CDR2 as FQNEAQ (reference sequence). The CDR3 has 13 amino acids. CDR3 coding DNA: TGTGCCAGCAGCCTCCCGTCCCTCCAGGTTGCTTTCTTT. Translation: CASSLPSLQVAFF.

On this clonotype itself: Sequence at one end of the junction differs from germline and may be a read error. V is TRBV12-3 or TRBV12-4 and J is TRBJ2-2; 10 bases map to TRBD2. The CDR3 extends over 13 amino acids. The CDR3 nucleotides are TGTGCCAGCAGTATAGCGGGAGGCGGGGAGCTGTTTTTT. Encoded protein: CASSIAGGGELFF.

This clonotype came up many times. The rearrangement joins TRBV4-2 to TRBJ2-1; 8 bases align to TRBD2. The CDR3 spans 15 residues. Trimming took 4 bases from V and 4 from J; bases not matched to a gene: 6. CDR1 LGHNA and CDR2 YNFKEQ come from the germline V gene. CDR3 amino acids: CASSPPGGTYNEQFF. CDR3 bases: TGTGCCAGCAGCCCCCCGGGAGGGACTTACAATGAGCAGTTCTTC.

This clonotype was detected only a few times. This chain's CDR3 is CASSYSLGSYEQYF. DNA for the CDR3: TGTGCCAGCAGCTACAGCCTTGGCTCCTACGAGCAGTACTTC. The V gene is TRBV5-4, the J gene TRBJ2-7, with D unresolved. The CDR3 contains 14 residues. Germline lookup yields CDR1 SGHNT and CDR2 YYREEE (reference sequence). V lost 3 bases to trimming and J lost 0 bases, with 10 bases between them.